The clone carrying this T cell receptor beta chain was found a few times. Its target is unknown. This specimen comes from a study of T-cell memory formation after mild COVID-19. TCRdb fed the 5' RACE reads into MiXCR, producing one record per CDR3 protein. The repertoire includes some 150,000 distinct CDR3 sequences, 15% to 20% of them detected once, and 2% to 2.5% sits in the top ten. The CDR3 length is 16 residues. Germline V gives CDR1 SGHDT, CDR2 YYEEEE. The V segment lost 4 bases and the J segment 2 bases; nucleotides outside the gene matches: 8. Points from the study as a whole: Some clones that responded were present in memory (sampled pre-infection), which suggests cross-reactive memory joined. CD4/CD8 balance held among clones contracting day 15 to 85, and later expanders leaned CD4+.

This rearrangement joins TRBV5-6 to TRBJ2-7, with 11 bases matching TRBD2. The sequenced sample consisted of PBMCs or a T cell subset sorted from them (not recorded which). The TCR originated in an adult woman who had mild COVID-19 (a few samples of this study predate the infection). Cell type and time point are not known. For the CDR3, the DNA is TGTGCCAGCAGCGAGACCGGGACTAGCGGTACCTACGAGCAGTACTTC. It yields the protein CASSETGTSGTYEQYF.